The TCR beta chain described here comes from a study of CXCR3-negative and CXCR3-positive naive CD8 T cells. Study conclusions and caveats: With surface CD5 comparable between naive subsets, TCR strength was estimated using properties derived from the TRB CDR3. A higher hydrophobicity marked the TRB CDR3s of CXCR3-positive naive cells versus CXCR3-negative naive cells.

Libraries of TRB cDNA were made by 5' RACE and carried UMIs. For each CDR3 protein, TCRdb gives one entry from its re-call of the 5' RACE reads, without DNA. The table counts around 150,000 distinct CDR3 sequences; 0.41% lies in the top ten. Naive cells were sorted as CD45RO-, CCR7+, CD27+ and CD95-. The CDR3 has 13 residues. As regards this clonotype: Its specificity is not known.

The sample taken for sequencing was naive CXCR3+ CD8+ T cells from blood. As to subset: CD45RO-CCR7+CD27+CD95- naive CD8+ T cells expressing CXCR3 (TNR3+). The sequence came from a human donor in good health. Some clones in this sample may be carry-over from other donors' samples. The chain recombines TRBV12-3 or TRBV12-4 with TRBJ1-5; TCRdb designates TRBD1, a call that cannot be tested without DNA. The CDR3 loop is CASSDRGGQPQHF.